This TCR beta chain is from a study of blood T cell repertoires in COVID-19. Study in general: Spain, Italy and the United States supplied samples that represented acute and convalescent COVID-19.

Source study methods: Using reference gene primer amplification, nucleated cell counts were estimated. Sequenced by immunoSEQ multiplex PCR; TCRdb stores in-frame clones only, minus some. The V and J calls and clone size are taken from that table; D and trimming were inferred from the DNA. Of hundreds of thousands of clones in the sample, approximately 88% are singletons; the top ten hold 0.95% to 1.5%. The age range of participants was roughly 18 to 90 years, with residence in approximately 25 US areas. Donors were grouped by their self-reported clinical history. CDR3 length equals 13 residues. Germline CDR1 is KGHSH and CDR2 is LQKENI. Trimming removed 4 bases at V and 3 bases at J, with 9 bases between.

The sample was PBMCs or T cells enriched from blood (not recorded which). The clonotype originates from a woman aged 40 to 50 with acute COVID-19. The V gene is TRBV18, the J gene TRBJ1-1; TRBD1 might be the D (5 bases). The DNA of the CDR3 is TGTGCCAGCTCACAGGGGTCAGACACTGAAGCTTTCTTT. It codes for CASSQGSDTEAFF.